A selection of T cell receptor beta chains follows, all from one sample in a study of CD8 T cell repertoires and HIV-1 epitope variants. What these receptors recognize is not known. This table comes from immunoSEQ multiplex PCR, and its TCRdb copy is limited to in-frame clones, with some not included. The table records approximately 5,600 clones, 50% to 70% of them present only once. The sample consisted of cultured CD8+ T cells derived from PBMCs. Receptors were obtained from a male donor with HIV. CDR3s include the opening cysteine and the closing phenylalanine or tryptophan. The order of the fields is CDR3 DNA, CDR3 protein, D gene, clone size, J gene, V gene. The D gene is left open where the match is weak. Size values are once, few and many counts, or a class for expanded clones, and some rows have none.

TGTGCCAGCAGTGAAGGCCTGGACACTGAAGCTTTCTTT	CASSEGLDTEAFF	-	-	TRBJ1-1	TRBV6-1
TGTGCCAGCAGCTTTGAACGACCTACCGGGGAGCTGTTTTTT	CASSFERPTGELFF	-	-	TRBJ2-2	TRBV12-1
TGTGCCAGCAGTTCACAGTTCACAGATACGCAGTATTTT	CASSSQFTDTQYF	-	once	TRBJ2-3	TRBV28
TGTGCCAGCAGCTTAGGGACAGGGGGCCACTATGGCTACACCTTC	CASSLGTGGHYGYTF	TRBD1	few	TRBJ1-2	TRBV7-6
TGTGCCATCCGGGACTCAGCGGGGGGGGGCAATGAGCAGTTCTTC	CAIRDSAGGGNEQFF	TRBD2	-	TRBJ2-1	TRBV10-3
TGTGCCAGCAGTTCCACCCGCCCTGAGAAACCGGACAGCCATAACTATGGCTACACCTTC	CASSSTRPEKPDSHNYGYTF	-	-	TRBJ1-2	TRBV28
TGCAGCGTTGAAGAGTGGAGCTCGAGCTACGAGCAGTACTTC	CSVEEWSSSYEQYF	-	few	TRBJ2-7	TRBV29-1
TGTGCCAGCAGCCAAGTAATCGGAGATACGCAGTATTTT	CASSQVIGDTQYF	-	-	TRBJ2-3	TRBV14
TGTGCCAGCAGCTTGGGAGGGAAGCTAAGTCTCTACGAGCAGTACTTC	CASSLGGKLSLYEQYF	-	once	TRBJ2-7	TRBV5-5
TGTGCCAGCAGTTTAGAGGAGGCGGACACAGATACGCAGTATTTT	CASSLEEADTDTQYF	-	-	TRBJ2-3	TRBV27
TGTGCCAGCAGCATAAATGACGGCGGGGCTAGCACAGATACGCAGTATTTT	CASSINDGGASTDTQYF	-	-	TRBJ2-3	TRBV28
TGTGCCAGCAGTTTGCGGCTGGTAGCTAACACTGAAGCTTTCTTT	CASSLRLVANTEAFF	-	-	TRBJ1-1	TRBV28
TGTGCCAGCTCACAGGGGGCATTCCCCTACGAGCAGTACTTC	CASSQGAFPYEQYF	TRBD1	once	TRBJ2-7	TRBV18
TGTGCCAGCAGCTTATCGTCTAGCGGGTCCTACGAGCAGTACTTC	CASSLSSSGSYEQYF	TRBD2	-	TRBJ2-7	TRBV7-2
TGTGCCAGCAGCTCCGCCGGGATAGATCAAGAGACCCAGTACTTC	CASSSAGIDQETQYF	-	-	TRBJ2-5	TRBV7-2
TGTGCCAGTAGTCCCAGTAGCGGTACCACCGGGGAGCTGTTTTTT	CASSPSSGTTGELFF	-	-	TRBJ2-2	TRBV19
TGTGCCAGTAGTGCCCCGACGGCCAGGGGCTACGAGCAGTACTTC	CASSAPTARGYEQYF	-	-	TRBJ2-7	TRBV19
TGTGCCAGCAGTTACTCAGGGAGTTACGAGCAGTACTTC	CASSYSGSYEQYF	-	-	TRBJ2-7	TRBV6-5
TGTGCCAGCAGCCCGTCGACTAGCGGGAGCTACGAGCAGTACTTC	CASSPSTSGSYEQYF	TRBD2	-	TRBJ2-7	TRBV6-5
TGTGCCAGCCGGTCGGGGGTCCGCACAGATACGCAGTATTTT	CASRSGVRTDTQYF	-	-	TRBJ2-3	TRBV9
TGTGCCAGCAGTGATCTGCCCCCTCCCTACGAGCAGTACTTC	CASSDLPPPYEQYF	-	few	TRBJ2-7	TRBV6-1
TGCAGCGCCAGTCCGATAAGCTCCTACAATGAGCAGTTCTTC	CSASPISSYNEQFF	-	-	TRBJ2-1	TRBV29-1
TGTGCCAGCAGCTTGGGTGGAGGTAGAGCTTTCTTT	CASSLGGGRAFF	-	-	TRBJ1-1	TRBV5-6
TGTGCCAGCAGCCCGCCGGACACCAACTACGAGCAGTACTTC	CASSPPDTNYEQYF	-	few	TRBJ2-7	TRBV5-6
TGTGCCAGCAGCCGACCCTACAATGAGCAGTTCTTC	CASSRPYNEQFF	-	-	TRBJ2-1	TRBV6-6
TGTGCCAGCAGCTTAGATTTTGGGGGAAACAATGAGCAGTTCTTC	CASSLDFGGNNEQFF	-	-	TRBJ2-1	TRBV11-3
TGTGCCAGCAGCTTGACAGGGGGAAACACTGAAGCTTTCTTT	CASSLTGGNTEAFF	TRBD1	-	TRBJ1-1	TRBV9
TGTGCCAGCAGCCCGCTGGGGGGGCAAGGGAATTCACCCCTCCACTTT	CASSPLGGQGNSPLHF	-	medium-sized	TRBJ1-6	TRBV9
TGTGCCAGCAGCCTCGTGACTGATTACACAGATACGCAGTATTTT	CASSLVTDYTDTQYF	-	few	TRBJ2-3	TRBV14
TGTGCCAGCAGACAGGGGGCTTCCTCCTACGAGCAGTACTTC	CASRQGASSYEQYF	TRBD1	-	TRBJ2-7	TRBV6-5
TGTGCCAGCAGCTCCGCGGGGGGGCTTGGAAACACCATATATTTT	CASSSAGGLGNTIYF	-	-	TRBJ1-3	TRBV27
TGTGCCAGCAGCCAAGATATACTCGGGAGGGGCAGCTACGAGCAGTACTTC	CASSQDILGRGSYEQYF	TRBD2	-	TRBJ2-7	TRBV4-2
TGCGCCAGCAGCCAATACCGGGGCGGCGAGCAGTACTTC	CASSQYRGGEQYF	-	-	TRBJ2-7	TRBV4-3
TGTGCCAGCAGTCGGGACACTTTGGGTGGCTACACCTTC	CASSRDTLGGYTF	-	-	TRBJ1-2	TRBV27
TGTGCCAGCAGTTATTCCGGGCCCACCTACGAGCAGTACTTC	CASSYSGPTYEQYF	-	once	TRBJ2-7	TRBV6-6
TGCAGCGTTGAAGATCTCCAGGGAGGGTACGAGCAGTACTTC	CSVEDLQGGYEQYF	TRBD2	few	TRBJ2-7	TRBV29-1
TGTGCCAGCAGCAAAGGGATTCGGGGGGCAATCTCCTACGAGCAGTACTTC	CASSKGIRGAISYEQYF	-	-	TRBJ2-7	TRBV21-1
TGTGCCTGGTCTAGCTTTCAAGAGACCCAGTACTTC	CAWSSFQETQYF	-	-	TRBJ2-5	TRBV30
TGTGCCAGCAGCTTGGACAGGGGGCTTGGTGGCTACACCTTC	CASSLDRGLGGYTF	TRBD1	-	TRBJ1-2	TRBV5-6
TGCGCCAGCAGCCTGGGACTAGCGGGAGGGGGTGAGTACGAGCAGTACTTC	CASSLGLAGGGEYEQYF	TRBD2	-	TRBJ2-7	TRBV5-1
TGCAGCGCGATATTCCGACTAGTCAATGAGCAGTTCTTC	CSAIFRLVNEQFF	-	-	TRBJ2-1	TRBV29-1
TGTGCCAGCCTCCCCTCGGAGACCCAGTACTTC	CASLPSETQYF	-	-	TRBJ2-5	TRBV6-6
TGTGCTAGTGGTTTGGAAAACACCGGGGAGCTGTTTTTT	CASGLENTGELFF	-	-	TRBJ2-2	TRBV12-5
TGTGCCATCAGTGAGCCGACAGGGGTGGACGAGCAGTACTTC	CAISEPTGVDEQYF	TRBD1	-	TRBJ2-7	TRBV10-3
TGTGCCAGCAGTGAAGCAGGGGAGAACACCGGGGAGCTGTTTTTT	CASSEAGENTGELFF	-	medium-sized	TRBJ2-2	TRBV6-1
TGTGCCAGCGCAGACCCCAAATCACTCAATCAGCCCCAGCATTTT	CASADPKSLNQPQHF	-	few	TRBJ1-5	TRBV2
TGCGCCAGCAGCTTCGGCGGGGAGCTGTTTTTT	CASSFGGELFF	-	-	TRBJ2-2	TRBV5-1
TGTGCCAGCAGTTTAAGGGGACTACAATATAGCAATCAGCCCCAGCATTTT	CASSLRGLQYSNQPQHF	-	-	TRBJ1-5	TRBV27
TGTGCCAGCAGCGTAGCTAGGGGAGGAACGAACACCGGGGAGCTGTTTTTT	CASSVARGGTNTGELFF	-	once	TRBJ2-2	TRBV9
TGTGCCAGCAGTTATTCGCCCGGGGGGCTTTACGAGCAGTACTTC	CASSYSPGGLYEQYF	-	-	TRBJ2-7	TRBV6-6
TGTGCCAGCAGTCAGGGACAGGGGGCGTTTTCCGAGACCCAGTACTTC	CASSQGQGAFSETQYF	TRBD1	-	TRBJ2-5	TRBV6-6
TGTGCCAGCAGCTTAGCGCGGGCTAGCGGGACGAGCACAGATACGCAGTATTTT	CASSLARASGTSTDTQYF	TRBD2	-	TRBJ2-3	TRBV7-6
TGTGCCAGCAGCTCCTGGGACTCCCTGGGGACAGATACGCAGTATTTT	CASSSWDSLGTDTQYF	-	once	TRBJ2-3	TRBV11-2
TGCAGCGTTTTCATCGGAGGCGGCTACACCTTC	CSVFIGGGYTF	-	-	TRBJ1-2	TRBV29-1
TGTGCCAGCAGCTTAGACGCCATTAGCGGGGGGCCCAACACAGATACGCAGTATTTT	CASSLDAISGGPNTDTQYF	TRBD2	-	TRBJ2-3	TRBV11-2
TGTGCCAGCAGTTTAGGGGGAGGGACTGAAGCTTTCTTT	CASSLGGGTEAFF	-	medium-sized	TRBJ1-1	TRBV27
TGTGCCAGCAGTCTCACATCGACTAGCGGGGGGCCTTCTGGCGAGCAGTACTTC	CASSLTSTSGGPSGEQYF	TRBD2	-	TRBJ2-7	TRBV11-1
TGCGCCAGCAGCTTGGACAGGGTCGAGCAGTACTTC	CASSLDRVEQYF	-	-	TRBJ2-7	TRBV5-1
TGTGCCAGCAGCCGAGGGGCTAGCGGCCACAATGAGCAGTTCTTC	CASSRGASGHNEQFF	TRBD2	-	TRBJ2-1	TRBV13
TGTGCCAGCAGCTTCGCGGACAGCTTCTATGGCTACACCTTC	CASSFADSFYGYTF	-	-	TRBJ1-2	TRBV13